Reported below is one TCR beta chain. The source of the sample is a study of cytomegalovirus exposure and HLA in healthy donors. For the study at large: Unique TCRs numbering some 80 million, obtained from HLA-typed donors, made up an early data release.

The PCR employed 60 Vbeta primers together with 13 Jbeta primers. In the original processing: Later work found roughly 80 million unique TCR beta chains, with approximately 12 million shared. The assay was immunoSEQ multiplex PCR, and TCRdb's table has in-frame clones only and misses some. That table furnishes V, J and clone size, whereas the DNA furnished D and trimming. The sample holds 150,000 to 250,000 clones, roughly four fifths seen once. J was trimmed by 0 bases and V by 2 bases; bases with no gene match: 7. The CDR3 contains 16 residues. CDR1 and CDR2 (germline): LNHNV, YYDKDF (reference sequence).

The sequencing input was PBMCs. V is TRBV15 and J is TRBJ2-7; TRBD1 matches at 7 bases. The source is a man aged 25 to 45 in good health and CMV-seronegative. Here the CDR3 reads CATSRNPGQSSYEQYF. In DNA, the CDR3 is TGTGCCACCAGCAGAAACCCGGGACAGAGCTCCTACGAGCAGTACTTC.